The T cell receptor beta chain described here comes from a study of cytomegalovirus exposure and HLA in healthy donors. Germline trimming cut 8 bases from V and 1 base from J; bases unmatched to any gene: 0. Germline CDR1 GTSNPN, CDR2 SVGIG (reference sequence). The CDR3 is 13 amino acids. The PCR made use of 60 Vbeta and 13 Jbeta primers. The method was immunoSEQ multiplex PCR; TCRdb's version includes in-frame clones alone and lacks a portion of them. This table holds around 130,000 clones, 65% to 85% found once. This sequence originates from a woman between 35 and 50 years old in good health and CMV-seronegative. J is TRBJ2-6 and V is TRBV30; 9 bases are a match to TRBD1. Sequenced sample: PBMCs. CDR3 in amino acids: CAGQGSGANVLTF. For the CDR3, the DNA is TGTGCCGGACAGGGGTCTGGGGCCAACGTCCTGACTTTC.